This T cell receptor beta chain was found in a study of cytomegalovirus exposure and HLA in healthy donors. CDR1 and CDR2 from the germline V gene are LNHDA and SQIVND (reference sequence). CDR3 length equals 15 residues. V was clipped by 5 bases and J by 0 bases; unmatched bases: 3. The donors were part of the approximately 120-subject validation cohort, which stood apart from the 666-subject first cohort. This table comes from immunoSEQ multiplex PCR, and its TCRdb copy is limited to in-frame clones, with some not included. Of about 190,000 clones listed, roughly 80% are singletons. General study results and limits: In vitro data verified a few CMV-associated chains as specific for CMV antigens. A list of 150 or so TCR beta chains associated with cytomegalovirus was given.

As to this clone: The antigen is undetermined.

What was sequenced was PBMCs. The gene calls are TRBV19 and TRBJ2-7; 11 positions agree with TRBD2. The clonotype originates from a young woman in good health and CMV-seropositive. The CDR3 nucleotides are TGTGCCAGTAGTCGACTAGCGGGGAACTCCTACGAGCAGTACTTC. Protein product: CASSRLAGNSYEQYF.